Listed below are T cell receptor beta chains from one sample, sequenced in a study of T cell repertoires in cytomegalovirus infection. Their antigens are not known. TCRdb re-called the reads through MiXCR, storing one row per CDR3 protein. The sample has about 110,000 distinct CDR3 sequences, 10% seen once. The sample consisted of PBMCs, sequenced either directly or after in vitro stimulation (not recorded which). These receptors originate from a human donor in good health (CMV status not recorded). Some clones in this sample may be carry-over from other donors' samples. The CDR3 runs from the conserved cysteine through the conserved F or W. The D gene is left open where the match is weak. Some rows mark clone size as missing; the rest say once, few, many or name a class of expanded clone.

J,D,V,size,CDR3,DNA
TRBJ2-1,-,TRBV11-3,-,CASSLLATRSSGKQFF,TGTGCCAGCAGCTTATTGGCGACTAGGTCCTCGGGGAAGCAGTTCTTC
TRBJ2-2,-,TRBV7-9,few,CASSLGTQRAGELFF,TGTGCCAGCAGCTTAGGGACCCAGAGGGCCGGGGAGCTGTTTTTT
TRBJ2-2,-,TRBV19,-,CASSRRDGELFF,TGTGCCAGTAGTCGTAGGGACGGGGAGCTGTTTTTT
TRBJ1-5,TRBD1,TRBV12-3/TRBV12-4,many,CASSSPSTGGNQPQHF,TGTGCCAGCAGTTCTCCCAGTACAGGGGGCAATCAGCCCCAGCATTTT
TRBJ1-1,-,TRBV6-2/TRBV6-3,few,CASSHSLIQQNTEAFF,TGTGCCAGCAGTCACTCCCTCATTCAGCAGAACACTGAAGCTTTCTTT
TRBJ2-2,TRBD2,TRBV7-2,many,CASRGGGKTGELFF,TGTGCCAGCAGGGGGGGGGGGAAGACCGGGGAGCTGTTTTTT
TRBJ2-5,-,TRBV5-4,many,CASSSKSEGETQYF,TGTGCCAGCAGCTCTAAATCTGAGGGAGAGACCCAGTACTTC
TRBJ1-1,TRBD1,TRBV12-3/TRBV12-4,many,CASSGTGAIYTEAFF,TGTGCCAGCTCGGGGACAGGGGCGATTTACACTGAAGCTTTCTTT
TRBJ2-1,TRBD1,TRBV5-4,few,CASSLGQGAWNEQFF,TGTGCCAGCAGCTTGGGGCAGGGGGCTTGGAATGAGCAGTTCTTC
TRBJ2-1,-,TRBV20-1,-,CSATYNEQFF,TGCAGTGCTACCTACAATGAGCAGTTCTTC
TRBJ1-1,-,TRBV20-1,-,CSALPPGEGSTEAFF,TGCAGTGCTCTACCCCCTGGAGAGGGATCCACTGAAGCTTTCTTT
TRBJ2-7,-,TRBV7-8,many,CASTNAPGREQYF,TGTGCCAGTACCAACGCCCCGGGGCGCGAGCAGTACTTC
TRBJ2-2,TRBD2,TRBV11-2,many,CASSPRTSSTGELFF,TGTGCCAGCAGCCCGCGGACTAGCTCCACCGGGGAGCTGTTTTTT
TRBJ1-6,-,TRBV2,-,CASDLGQRNSPLHF,TGTGCCAGCGATCTAGGTCAGAGAAATTCACCCCTCCACTTT
TRBJ2-1,TRBD1,TRBV7-2,many,CASSFRGRSSYNEQFF,TGTGCCAGCAGCTTTAGGGGGCGGAGCTCCTACAATGAGCAGTTCTTC
TRBJ2-3,TRBD2,TRBV7-2,many,CASSRTSGTSFDTQYF,TGTGCCAGCAGCAGGACTAGCGGGACATCATTCGATACGCAGTATTTT
TRBJ1-2,-,TRBV6-6,-,CASSSSGTYGYTF,TGTGCCAGCAGTTCCTCGGGTACCTATGGCTACACCTTC
TRBJ2-5,-,TRBV29-1,-,CSVEPRATQETQYF,TGCAGCGTTGAACCCAGGGCGACCCAAGAGACCCAGTACTTC
TRBJ1-5,TRBD1,TRBV7-9,many,CASSSDRNYQPQHF,TGTGCCAGCAGCTCGGACAGGAATTATCAGCCCCAGCATTTT
TRBJ1-5,-,TRBV7-8,many,CASSLSRGYNQPQHF,TGTGCCAGCAGCTTATCCAGGGGCTACAATCAGCCCCAGCATTTT
TRBJ2-7,TRBD1,TRBV2,-,CASRPTGVYEQYF,TGTGCCAGCAGACCAACAGGGGTTTACGAGCAGTACTTC
TRBJ1-3,-,TRBV4-1,-,CASSQDWSVGGPSGNTIYF,TGCGCCAGCAGCCAAGATTGGTCGGTCGGTGGTCCCTCTGGAAACACCATATATTTT
TRBJ1-1,-,TRBV20-1,few,CSAQGTGTNTEAFF,TGCAGTGCCCAAGGGACGGGGACGAACACTGAAGCTTTCTTT
TRBJ1-2,-,TRBV29-1,few,CSVEDQDRMYGYTF,TGCAGCGTTGAAGATCAAGACAGGATGTATGGCTACACCTTC
TRBJ2-1,TRBD1,TRBV29-1,many,CSATGELEVINEQFF,TGCAGCGCAACAGGGGAATTGGAGGTTATCAATGAGCAGTTCTTC
TRBJ2-3,TRBD2,TRBV11-2,many,CASRSGLATTDTQYF,TGTGCCAGCAGGTCGGGACTAGCGACCACAGATACGCAGTATTTT
TRBJ2-2,-,TRBV7-2,many,CASSLSHRLGTGELFF,TGTGCCAGCAGCTTATCTCACCGTCTGGGGACCGGGGAGCTGTTTTTT
TRBJ1-2,-,TRBV7-2,many,CASTPGRDYGYTF,TGTGCCAGCACCCCGGGAAGGGACTATGGCTACACCTTC
TRBJ1-2,-,TRBV7-2,many,CASSFLVEGYTF,TGTGCCAGCAGCTTTTTGGTGGAAGGCTACACCTTC
TRBJ2-3,-,TRBV28,many,CASSPLRGWGVGTDTQYF,TGTGCCAGCAGCCCCCTTAGAGGTTGGGGGGTGGGGACAGATACGCAGTATTTT
TRBJ2-3,TRBD2,TRBV28,many,CASGTLGGREVDTQYF,TGTGCCAGCGGCACATTGGGCGGGAGGGAGGTAGATACGCAGTATTTT
TRBJ2-1,TRBD1,TRBV20-1,-,CSARGDRGHNEQFF,TGCAGTGCTAGAGGGGACAGGGGGCACAATGAGCAGTTCTTC
TRBJ2-5,-,TRBV7-2,many,CASSLLRFRETQYF,TGTGCCAGCAGCTTATTGCGTTTTCGAGAGACCCAGTACTTC
TRBJ2-7,TRBD2,TRBV7-2,-,CASSFSGRAWEQYF,TGTGCCAGCAGCTTTAGCGGGAGGGCTTGGGAGCAGTACTTC
TRBJ2-3,TRBD2,TRBV6-1,many,CASTGTSGSTDTQYF,TGTGCCAGCACCGGGACTAGCGGGAGCACAGATACGCAGTATTTT
TRBJ1-5,-,TRBV4-2,many,CASSAKGDGWGNQPQHF,TGTGCCAGCAGCGCTAAGGGTGACGGTTGGGGCAATCAGCCCCAGCATTTT
TRBJ2-3,TRBD2,TRBV11-2,few,CASTRGAGSPPDTQYF,TGTGCCAGCACCCGTGGAGCGGGATCCCCCCCAGATACGCAGTATTTT
TRBJ1-2,TRBD1,TRBV28,many,CASSPSGQGSHYGYTF,TGTGCCAGCAGTCCCTCCGGACAGGGCTCTCACTATGGCTACACCTTC
TRBJ2-1,TRBD1,TRBV12-3/TRBV12-4,many,CASSAGTDSYNEQFF,TGTGCCAGCAGCGCCGGGACAGACTCCTACAATGAGCAGTTCTTC
TRBJ2-4,-,TRBV20-1,many,CSAQDSSNIQYF,TGCAGTGCTCAGGACTCTTCAAACATTCAGTACTTC
TRBJ2-4,-,TRBV11-2,many,CASSLDRQGLAKNIQYF,TGTGCCAGCAGCTTAGATCGCCAGGGATTAGCCAAAAACATTCAGTACTTC
TRBJ2-3,TRBD2,TRBV7-8,many,CASSPNPSGSTDTQYF,TGTGCCAGCAGCCCAAATCCTAGCGGGAGTACAGATACGCAGTATTTT
TRBJ2-5,-,TRBV11-3,-,CASSPRGKETQYF,TGTGCCAGCAGCCCCCGGGGCAAAGAGACCCAGTACTTC